The clone carrying this T cell receptor beta chain was recorded only once. Its specificity is not known. The data stem from a study of cytomegalovirus exposure and HLA in healthy donors. Study-wide points: Researchers had no immune exposure information except CMV serostatus available.

The PCR employed 60 Vbeta primers together with 13 Jbeta primers. The protocol was immunoSEQ multiplex PCR, while the TCRdb copy is restricted to in-frame clones and leaves out a portion. The sample lists about 200,000 clones, 80% to 90% occurring once. Trimming at V came to 3 bases and at J to 3 bases, leaving 17 bases not matched to a gene. The CDR3 has 19 residues. This TCR was sampled from a man aged 30-40 years in good health and CMV-seronegative. Material: PBMCs. The rearrangement links TRBV23-1 to TRBJ1-2, with 9 bases fitting TRBD1. TRBV23-1 carries the ORF label, with uncertain function. The CDR3 bases are TGCGCCAGCAGTCACGTAAAAGGACAGGGGTTGTCGGATTACTATGGCTACACCTTC. Protein sequence: CASSHVKGQGLSDYYGYTF.